The clone carrying this T cell receptor beta chain was recorded at least ten times. The data stem from a study of blood T cell repertoires in COVID-19. Clones were sequenced by immunoSEQ multiplex PCR, and TCRdb holds only the in-frame ones, with some missing. This sample has 100,000 to 150,000 clones, with 85% found just once. The V and J ends lost 0 bases and 6 bases respectively, with 12 bases between them. The CDR3 is made up of 14 amino acids. The germline gives CDR1 GTSNPN, CDR2 SVGIG (reference sequence). This TCR was recovered from an elderly man with active or convalescent COVID-19. The sequencing sample was made of peripheral blood. This chain joins TRBV30 and TRBJ1-5, with unresolved D. The CDR3 here is CAWSVLGRTQPQHF. The CDR3 DNA follows: TGTGCCTGGAGTGTACTGGGCAGAACTCAGCCCCAGCATTTT.